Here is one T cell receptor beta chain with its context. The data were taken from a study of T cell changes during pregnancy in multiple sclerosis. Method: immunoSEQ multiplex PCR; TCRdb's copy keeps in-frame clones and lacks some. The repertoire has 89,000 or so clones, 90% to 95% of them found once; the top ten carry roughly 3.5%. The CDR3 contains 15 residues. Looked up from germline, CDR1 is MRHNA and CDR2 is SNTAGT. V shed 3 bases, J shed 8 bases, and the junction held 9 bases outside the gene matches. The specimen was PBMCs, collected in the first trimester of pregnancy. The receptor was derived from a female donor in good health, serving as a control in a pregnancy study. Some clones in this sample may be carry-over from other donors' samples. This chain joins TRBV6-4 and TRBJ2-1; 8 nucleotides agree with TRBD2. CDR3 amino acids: CASSDQAGGLDEQFF. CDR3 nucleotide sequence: TGTGCCAGCAGTGATCAGGCGGGAGGTCTCGATGAGCAGTTCTTC.